This is a list of T cell receptor beta chains from one sample in a study of blood T cells in healthy people across ages. TCRdb re-called the 5' RACE reads through MiXCR, storing one row per CDR3 protein. The sample consists of some 760,000 distinct CDR3 sequences, 25% of them appearing once. The sample also formed part of further work on T cells of mothers and their children.

Sequenced input: blood. Source of these receptors: a boy aged 5-17 years in good health. CDR3s include the opening cysteine and the closing phenylalanine or tryptophan. The D gene is left open where the match is weak. Clone size is given for some rows only: seen once, a few or many times, or a class if the clone is expanded.

d_gene	abundance	j_gene	v_gene	CDR3aa	CDR3nt
TRBD2	few	TRBJ2-3	TRBV7-9	CAGSAGTNLRGTDTQYF	TGTGCCGGCAGCGCCGGGACTAACCTTAGAGGTACAGATACGCAGTATTTT
TRBD1	few	TRBJ1-6	TRBV6-4	CASSEGQGASPLHF	TGTGCCAGCAGTGAGGGACAGGGGGCTTCACCCCTCCACTTT
-	-	TRBJ2-2	TRBV27	CASSFAGPPGELFF	TGTGCCAGCAGTTTTGCAGGGCCTCCCGGGGAGCTGTTTTTT
-	-	TRBJ1-2	TRBV4-3	CASGQVFQWGNGYTF	TGCGCCAGCGGCCAAGTTTTCCAGTGGGGGAATGGCTACACCTTC
-	few	TRBJ2-5	TRBV6-2/TRBV6-3	CASSTGQVGQETQYF	TGTGCCAGCAGCACCGGTCAGGTGGGCCAAGAGACCCAGTACTTC
TRBD2	few	TRBJ2-7	TRBV28	CASSSGASGLYEQYF	TGTGCCAGCAGCAGCGGGGCTAGCGGGTTGTACGAGCAGTACTTC
-	-	TRBJ2-7	TRBV4-3	CASSQVVDNSYEQYF	TGCGCCAGCAGCCAAGTCGTGGACAACTCCTACGAGCAGTACTTC
TRBD2	-	TRBJ2-7	TRBV7-3	CASSLYAGGPLEQHF	TGTGCCAGCAGCTTATACGCGGGAGGCCCTCTAGAGCAGCACTTC
-	-	TRBJ2-2	TRBV14	CASSQSGELFF	TGTGCCAGCAGCCAGTCCGGGGAGCTGTTTTTT
-	-	TRBJ1-5	TRBV3-1	CASSQRGNQPQHF	TGTGCCAGCAGCCAGAGAGGCAATCAGCCCCAGCATTTT
-	few	TRBJ2-1	TRBV14	CASSLQGSVSYNEQFF	TGTGCCAGCAGCCTACAGGGATCGGTCTCCTACAATGAGCAGTTCTTC
TRBD1	few	TRBJ2-5	TRBV6-1	CASSERGGPETQYF	TGTGCCAGCAGTGAAAGAGGGGGCCCAGAGACCCAGTACTTC
-	-	TRBJ2-3	TRBV24-1	CATSDSGQGRARLTQYF	TGTGCCACCAGTGATTCGGGACAAGGGAGGGCAAGGCTCACGCAGTATTTT
-	few	TRBJ2-2	TRBV2	CASSWTDYTGELFF	TGTGCCAGCAGTTGGACAGACTACACCGGGGAGCTGTTTTTT
TRBD1	-	TRBJ2-1	TRBV28	CASSPLPLKGQGAYNEQFF	TGTGCCAGCAGTCCATTACCCCTCAAGGGACAGGGGGCCTACAATGAGCAGTTCTTC
TRBD2	many	TRBJ2-5	TRBV6-4	CASSETSGGQETQYF	TGTGCCAGCAGTGAAACTAGCGGGGGACAAGAGACCCAGTACTTC
-	few	TRBJ2-5	TRBV4-2	CASSQDNGETQYF	TGTGCCAGCAGCCAAGATAATGGGGAGACCCAGTACTTC
TRBD2	few	TRBJ2-1	TRBV20-1	CSARDLRRGAYNEQFF	TGCAGTGCTAGAGACCTCAGGCGGGGGGCCTACAATGAGCAGTTCTTC
-	-	TRBJ2-5	TRBV4-3	CASSQDYGESQYF	TGCGCCAGCAGCCAAGATTATGGCGAATCCCAGTACTTC
-	-	TRBJ1-2	TRBV6-6	CASGTATEYYGYTF	TGTGCCAGCGGGACTGCGACAGAATACTATGGCTACACCTTC
-	few	TRBJ2-7	TRBV28	CASSFGASHNYEQYF	TGTGCCAGCAGTTTCGGGGCTAGCCACAACTACGAGCAGTACTTC
-	-	TRBJ1-2	TRBV11-1	CASSPRPANYGYTF	TGTGCCAGCAGCCCGCGGCCAGCTAACTATGGCTACACCTTC